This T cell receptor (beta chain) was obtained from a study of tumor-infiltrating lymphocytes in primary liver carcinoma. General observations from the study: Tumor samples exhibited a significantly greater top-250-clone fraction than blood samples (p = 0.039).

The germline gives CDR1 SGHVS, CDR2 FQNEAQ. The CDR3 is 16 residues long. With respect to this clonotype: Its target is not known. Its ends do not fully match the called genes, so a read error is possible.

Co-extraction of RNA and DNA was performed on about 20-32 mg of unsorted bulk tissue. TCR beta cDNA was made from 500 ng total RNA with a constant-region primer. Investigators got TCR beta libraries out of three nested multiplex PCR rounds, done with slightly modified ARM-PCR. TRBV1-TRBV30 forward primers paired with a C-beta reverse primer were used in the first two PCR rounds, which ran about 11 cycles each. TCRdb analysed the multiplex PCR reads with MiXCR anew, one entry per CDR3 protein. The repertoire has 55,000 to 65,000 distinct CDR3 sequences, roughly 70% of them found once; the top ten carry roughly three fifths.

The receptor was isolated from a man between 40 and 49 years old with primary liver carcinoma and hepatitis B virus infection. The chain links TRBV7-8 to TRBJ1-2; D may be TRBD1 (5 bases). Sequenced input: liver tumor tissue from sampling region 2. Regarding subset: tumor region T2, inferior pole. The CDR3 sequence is CTSSLEMGQGRRGYTF. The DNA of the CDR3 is TGTACCAGCAGCCTCGAAATGGGGCAGGGTCGAAGAGGCTACACCTTC.